The next 9 T cell receptor beta chains were all read from a single sample in a study of T-cell reconstitution after alpha-beta-depleted transplantation in children. Molecular barcoding with unique molecular identifiers was used for the TCRbeta library. TCRdb re-called the PCR reads with MiXCR, one entry per CDR3 protein. The repertoire holds roughly 300,000 distinct CDR3 sequences, with around 10% as singletons. The sequences come from peripheral blood, collected 180 days after TCRalphabeta/CD19-depleted stem cell transplant. These receptors were obtained from a male patient aged 2 to 9 who had a stem cell transplant for chronic granulomatous disease, so the T cells may come from the graft donor.

This clonotype occurred many times. This chain connects TRBV30 to TRBJ2-2; possible D gene TRBD2, 6 bases. The CDR3 loop spans 14 amino acids. V lost 3 bases and J 4 bases, leaving 12 bases between the germline ends. The germline V gene has CDR1 GTSNPN and CDR2 SVGIG (reference sequence). The CDR3 DNA is TGTGCCTGGAGGGGGGACTTCCTCACCGGGGAGCTGTTTTTT. Translated, it gives CAWRGDFLTGELFF.

This clonotype has at least ten counts. This CDR3 is CSARRGILGLADEQYF. In DNA form, the CDR3 reads TGCAGTGCTAGAAGAGGTATCTTGGGACTAGCCGACGAGCAGTACTTC. V is TRBV20-1 and J is TRBJ2-7, with 9 nucleotides matching TRBD2. V shed 2 bases, J shed 5 bases, and the junction held 13 bases outside the gene matches. Germline V gives CDR1 DFQATT, CDR2 SNEGSKA (reference sequence). The CDR3 covers 16 residues.

In its sample, this clonotype was seen many times. The chain recombines TRBV4-1 with TRBJ2-7, with 8 bases lining up with TRBD2. V shed 1 base, J shed 3 bases, and the junction held 5 bases outside the gene matches. This CDR3 comprises 15 residues. Germline-derived CDR1 and CDR2 are MGHRA and YSYEKL. CDR3: CASSQVAGGDYEQYF. CDR3 bases: TGCGCCAGCAGCCAAGTTGCGGGAGGAGACTACGAGCAGTACTTC.

This clonotype was counted only a few times. The CDR3 is CASRSQRGNTIYF. CDR3 nucleotide sequence: TGCGCCAGCAGGTCACAAAGGGGAAACACCATATATTTT. The chain couples TRBV10-2 to TRBJ1-3; D not certain. Germline V gene data show CDR1 as WSHSY and CDR2 as SAAADI. The CDR3 is made up of 13 amino acids. Between the trimmed V and J ends, which lost 6 bases and 4 bases, there was a span of 10 bases.

This clonotype appeared many times. This sequence joins TRBV6-2 or TRBV6-3 and TRBJ2-5, with 13 nucleotides matching TRBD2. V lost 2 bases and J lost 5; bases outside the gene matches: 8. Germline CDR1 is MNHEY and CDR2 is SVGEGT. The CDR3 length is 17 residues. The CDR3 nucleotides are TGTGCCAGCAGTTACCCGGGACTAGCGGGGCCTCGGGAGACCCAGTACTTC. It is translated as CASSYPGLAGPRETQYF.

In its sample, this clonotype was seen a few times. This sequence joins TRBV15 and TRBJ2-1; 9 nucleotides match TRBD2. Germline CDR1 and CDR2: LNHNV and YYDKDF (reference sequence). Germline trimming cut 0 bases from V and 3 bases from J; bases unmatched to any gene: 24. CDR3 length: 23 residues. CDR3 residues: CATSRDRGRVGRVSGRIYNEQFF. The CDR3 region has the DNA TGTGCCACCAGCAGAGATCGGGGCAGGGTGGGGCGGGTCAGCGGGAGGATCTACAATGAGCAGTTCTTC.

This clonotype was seen many times. The chain recombines TRBV7-2 with TRBJ2-4; D remains unclear. Trimming took off 1 base at V and 3 bases at J, with 10 bases between the two ends. The CDR3 extends over 15 amino acids. Germline V lookup: CDR1 SGHTA, CDR2 FQGNSA. CDR3 in amino acids: CASSLDPGFKNIQYF. Written as DNA, the CDR3 is TGTGCCAGCAGCTTAGATCCAGGCTTCAAAAACATTCAGTACTTC.

This clonotype has ten or more counts. This chain links TRBV29-1 with TRBJ2-1, with 8 bases lining up with TRBD2. V shed 6 bases, J shed 9 bases, and the junction held 13 bases outside the gene matches. Germline-derived CDR1 and CDR2 are SQVTM and ANQGSEA. This CDR3 region has 14 residues. The CDR3 DNA follows: TGCAGCGTGACCCCCGCGGGAGGACGGGGTGAGCAGTTCTTC. It translates to CSVTPAGGRGEQFF.

This clonotype was observed many times. The gene calls are TRBV5-1 and TRBJ1-2; D not certain. The CDR3 extends over 15 amino acids. Trimming pared 1 base from V and 6 bases from J, leaving 16 bases between. Per germline, CDR1 SGHRS and CDR2 YFSETQ. The CDR3 sequence is CASSLWPPGSDGYTF. The CDR3 DNA reads as TGCGCCAGCAGCTTGTGGCCACCAGGAAGCGATGGCTACACCTTC.